A selection of T cell receptor beta chains follows, all from one sample in a study of PD-L1 blockade in urothelial cancer. The table came from immunoSEQ multiplex PCR; TCRdb's copy has only in-frame clones and leaves some out. Altogether around 110,000 clones are present, more than 85% being singletons, with the ten largest covering 1.5% to 2%. Sequences were derived from PBMCs, sampled around atezolizumab (anti-PD-L1) treatment. Receptors were obtained from a man aged 55 to 70 with urothelial cancer. The conserved cysteine and the conserved F or W are not part of the CDR3 here. A D gene is named only where the DNA matches it firmly. Clone size is not always given. Where it is, it says once, few, many or a class for expanded clones.

size	V	D	J	CDR3
.	TRBV19	.	TRBJ2-5	ASSMTLASHETQY
.	TRBV7-2	TRBD2	TRBJ2-7	ASSSAGGPGSVYEQY
.	TRBV7-9	TRBD1	TRBJ2-7	ASSLGSGTGDPYEQY
.	TRBV18	TRBD2	TRBJ2-1	ASSPTYGLSGSNEQF
once	TRBV2	TRBD1	TRBJ1-2	ASRPTGLDYGYT
.	TRBV18	.	TRBJ2-2	ASSPRGDIGTGELF
.	TRBV6-5	.	TRBJ1-1	ASGMTVNTEAF
once	TRBV6-5	.	TRBJ2-1	ASSLDSNEQF
.	TRBV7-2	.	TRBJ1-1	ASSYDRINTEAF
.	TRBV18	TRBD1	TRBJ1-3	ASSPGQGRSGNTIY
.	TRBV5-1	TRBD1	TRBJ2-7	ASSDGQGRYEQY
.	TRBV13	.	TRBJ2-7	ASSLRAYEQY
.	TRBV28	.	TRBJ2-7	ASTSTGMVYEQY
few	TRBV6-1	TRBD1	TRBJ1-5	ASSGTGFLQPQH
once	TRBV28	.	TRBJ1-5	ASGTGNQPQH
.	TRBV18	.	TRBJ2-1	ASSPRSSSYNEQF
.	TRBV27	.	TRBJ2-5	ASSFYGDVKTQY
once	TRBV6-1	TRBD1	TRBJ1-2	AARQGFGYT
once	TRBV5-6	TRBD2	TRBJ2-5	ASSPWTSGVAQY
once	TRBV2	.	TRBJ1-3	ASKIQGDGNTIY
.	TRBV4-1	.	TRBJ2-1	ASSQEGSPSVQEQF
once	TRBV5-4	.	TRBJ1-1	ASSFGQGNTEAF
.	TRBV14	TRBD2	TRBJ2-3	ASSQEVFGGASDTQY
.	TRBV5-6	.	TRBJ2-5	ASSLIRGETQY
.	TRBV5-1	.	TRBJ2-7	ASSLDNGGLEQY
once	TRBV30	.	TRBJ2-3	AWSDTSWSTDTQY
.	TRBV19	TRBD1	TRBJ1-2	ASIRTGGSSYGYT
.	TRBV7-3	.	TRBJ1-1	ASSPVGRGNAF
.	TRBV28	.	TRBJ2-1	ASRSMDEQF
.	TRBV13	TRBD1	TRBJ2-7	ASSSPGTGHYEQY
.	TRBV28	.	TRBJ2-1	ASSLYPVEDNEQF
.	TRBV13	TRBD1	TRBJ2-3	ASSLTGAGDTQY
once	TRBV9	TRBD1	TRBJ1-4	ASSLGTGRHEKLF
.	TRBV28	.	TRBJ1-4	ASIPHSGNEKLF
.	TRBV6-6	.	TRBJ1-1	ASSPVDSGSQAF
.	TRBV9	.	TRBJ1-2	ASSVVDRGYGYT